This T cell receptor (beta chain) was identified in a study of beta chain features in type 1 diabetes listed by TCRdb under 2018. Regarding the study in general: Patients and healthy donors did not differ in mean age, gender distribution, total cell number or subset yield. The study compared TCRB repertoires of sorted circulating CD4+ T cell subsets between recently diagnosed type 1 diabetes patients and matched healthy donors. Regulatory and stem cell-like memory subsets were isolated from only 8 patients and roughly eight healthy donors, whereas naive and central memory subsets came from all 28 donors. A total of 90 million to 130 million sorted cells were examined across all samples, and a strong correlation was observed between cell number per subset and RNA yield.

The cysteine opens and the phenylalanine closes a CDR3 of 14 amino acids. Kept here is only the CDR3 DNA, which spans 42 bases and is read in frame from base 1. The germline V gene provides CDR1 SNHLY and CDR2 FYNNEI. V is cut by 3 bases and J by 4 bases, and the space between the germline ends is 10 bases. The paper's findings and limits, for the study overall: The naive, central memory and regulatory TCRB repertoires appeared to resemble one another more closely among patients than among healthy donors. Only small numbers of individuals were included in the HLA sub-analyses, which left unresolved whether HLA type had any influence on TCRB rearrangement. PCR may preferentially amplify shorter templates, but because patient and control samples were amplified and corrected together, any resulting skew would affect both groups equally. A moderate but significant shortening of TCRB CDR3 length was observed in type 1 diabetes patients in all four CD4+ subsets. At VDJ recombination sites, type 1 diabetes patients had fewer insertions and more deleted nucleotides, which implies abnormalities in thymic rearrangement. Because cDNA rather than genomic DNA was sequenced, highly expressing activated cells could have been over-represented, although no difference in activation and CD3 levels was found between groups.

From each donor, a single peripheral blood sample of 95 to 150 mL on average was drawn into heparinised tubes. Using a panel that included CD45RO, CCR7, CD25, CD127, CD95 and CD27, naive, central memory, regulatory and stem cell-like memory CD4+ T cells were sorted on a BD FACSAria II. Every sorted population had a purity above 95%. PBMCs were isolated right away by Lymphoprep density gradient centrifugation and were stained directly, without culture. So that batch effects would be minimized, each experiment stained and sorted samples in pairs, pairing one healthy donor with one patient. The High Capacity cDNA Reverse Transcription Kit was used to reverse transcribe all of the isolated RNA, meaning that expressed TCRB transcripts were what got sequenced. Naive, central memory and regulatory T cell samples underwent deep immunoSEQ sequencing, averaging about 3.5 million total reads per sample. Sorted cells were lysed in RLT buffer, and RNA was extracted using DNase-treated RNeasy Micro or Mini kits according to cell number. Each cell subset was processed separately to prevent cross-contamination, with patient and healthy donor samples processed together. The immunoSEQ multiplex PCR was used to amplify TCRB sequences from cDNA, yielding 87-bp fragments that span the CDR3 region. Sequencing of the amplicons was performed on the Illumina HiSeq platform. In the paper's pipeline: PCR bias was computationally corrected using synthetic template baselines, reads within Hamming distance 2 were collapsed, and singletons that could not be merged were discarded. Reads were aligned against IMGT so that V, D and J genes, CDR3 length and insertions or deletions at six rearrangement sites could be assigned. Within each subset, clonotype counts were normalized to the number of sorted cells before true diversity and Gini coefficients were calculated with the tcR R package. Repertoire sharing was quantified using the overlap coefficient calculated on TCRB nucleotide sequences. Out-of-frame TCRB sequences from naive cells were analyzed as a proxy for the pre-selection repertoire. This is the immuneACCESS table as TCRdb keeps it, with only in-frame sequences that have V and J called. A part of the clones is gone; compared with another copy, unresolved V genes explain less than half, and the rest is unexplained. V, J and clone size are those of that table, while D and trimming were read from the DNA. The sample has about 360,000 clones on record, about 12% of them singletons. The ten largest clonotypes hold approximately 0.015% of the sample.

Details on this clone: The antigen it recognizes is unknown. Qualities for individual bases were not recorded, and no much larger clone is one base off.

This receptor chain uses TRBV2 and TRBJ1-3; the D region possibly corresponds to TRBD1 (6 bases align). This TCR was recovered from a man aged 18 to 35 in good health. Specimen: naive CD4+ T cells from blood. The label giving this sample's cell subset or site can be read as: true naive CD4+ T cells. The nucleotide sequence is TGTGCCAGCAGTGAGGGCAGGGGCGGAAACACCATATATTTT. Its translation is CASSEGRGGNTIYF.